The 6 T cell receptor beta chains reported below all come from one sample, sequenced in a study of T cell clonality in common variable immunodeficiency. Assay used: immunoSEQ multiplex PCR; TCRdb lists only in-frame clones, some missing. The record shows 40,000 to 60,000 clones for this sample, with no singletons present. Sequencing was performed on peripheral blood mononuclear cells. These receptors were taken from a person aged 18 to 75 in good health.

This clone was seen many times. The observed sequence ends 3 residues before the CDR3 terminus, with the missing tail filled in from the germline J gene. The chain is built from TRBV20-1 and TRBJ1-5, with 7 bases fitting TRBD1. The germline gives CDR1 DFQATT, CDR2 SNEGSKA (reference sequence). The V gene end was trimmed by 2 bases and the J gene end by 7 bases; junction bases not matched to a gene: 11. The CDR3 length is 15 residues. The CDR3 protein is CSARSLQGVWQPQHF. The sequenced part of the CDR3 DNA is TGCAGTGCTAGAAGTTTGCAGGGGGTATGGCAGCCC.

This clone was seen at least ten times. The read halts 3 residues ahead of the CDR3 end, with the missing end drawn from the germline J gene. The chain has TRBV29-1 and TRBJ1-1, with a weak D call TRBD1 (5 bases). The germline gives CDR1 SQVTM, CDR2 ANQGSEA. Between the trimmed V and J ends, which lost 6 bases and 1 base, there was a span of 15 bases. The length of the CDR3 is 14 residues. CDR3 DNA, as far as it was read: TGCAGCGTCTCCGATCACAGGAAGAACACTGAA. Its protein is CSVSDHRKNTE. The CDR3 in its entirety is CSVSDHRKNTEAFF.

This clone was seen many times. The CDR3 end is not reached by the read, which stops 3 residues before it; the germline J gene fills it in. This chain links TRBV30 with TRBJ1-1; no clear D. CDR3 length equals 11 residues. Germline CDR1 reads GTSNPN; CDR2 reads SVGIG (reference sequence). V was pared by 1 base and J by 7 bases, with 7 bases between. The sequenced CDR3 bases are TGTGCCTGGAGTGCCACAGATGAA. Its translation is CAWSATDE. The CDR3 reads in full as CAWSATDEAFF.

This clone was counted ten times or more. The read ends 3 residues shy of where the CDR3 ends; the end is completed using the germline J gene. The chain combines TRBV6-2 or TRBV6-3 with TRBJ2-2, with 8 bases matching TRBD2. CDR1 is MNHEY, CDR2 SVGEGT, per germline. J lost 4 bases, V lost 2 bases, and 0 bases had no gene match. The CDR3 has 14 residues. The covered CDR3 bases are TGTGCCAGCAGTTACGGGACTAGCACCGGGGAG. Amino acid sequence: CASSYGTSTGE. In full, the CDR3 is CASSYGTSTGELFF.

This clone was found many times. The read terminates 3 residues before the CDR3 end, so the remaining end is supplied by the germline J gene. The chain carries TRBV20-1 and TRBJ2-7; the match to TRBD1 covers 9 bases. Germline lookup yields CDR1 DFQATT and CDR2 SNEGSKA (reference sequence). The J segment lost 6 bases and the V segment lost 7 bases, leaving 10 bases of the junction unmatched. This CDR3 has 13 amino acids. This chain's CDR3 is CSVSRTGASEQYF. The CDR3 DNA, read in part, is TGCAGTGTATCAAGGACAGGGGCCAGCGAG.

This clone was picked up a small number of times. The DNA ends 3 residues before the CDR3 does, and the rest of the CDR3 is filled in from the germline J gene. This chain joins TRBV19 and TRBJ2-1, with D perhaps TRBD1 (5 bases). The V and J ends lost 2 bases and 6 bases respectively, with 17 bases between them. This CDR3 comprises 16 residues. Per germline, CDR1 LNHDA and CDR2 SQIVND (reference sequence). The CDR3 loop reads CASSIQWGPLGNEQFF. The DNA read from the CDR3 is TGTGCCAGTAGTATACAGTGGGGCCCTCTGGGCAATGAG.